The 11 T cell receptor beta chains presented below share a single source sample, sequenced in a study of T-cell reconstitution after alpha-beta-depleted transplantation in children. Unique molecular identifiers were incorporated when the TCRbeta library was constructed. TCRdb redid the calling of the PCR reads with MiXCR, one entry per CDR3 protein. The repertoire holds about 1,000,000 distinct CDR3 sequences, with roughly 29% as singletons. Sequencing was performed on PBMCs, mostly from graft donor cells, taken 360 days after TCRalphabeta/CD19-depleted stem cell transplant. Source of these receptors: a boy younger than two who had a stem cell transplant for SCID, so the T cells may come from the graft donor.

This clonotype has a handful of counts. The chain uses TRBV18 and TRBJ1-1, with D uncertain. Germline V gene data show CDR1 as KGHSH and CDR2 as LQKENI. The V and J ends lost 5 bases and 2 bases respectively, with 12 bases between them. The CDR3 has 14 residues. In nucleotides, the CDR3 is TGTGCCAGCTCATACGGGTTCCCTAACACTGAAGCTTTCTTT. It is translated as CASSYGFPNTEAFF.

V gene TRBV6-5 combines with J gene TRBJ1-5; D is unresolved. V lost 2 bases, J lost 3 bases, and 8 bases lay in between. The CDR3 spans 14 residues. Per the germline V gene, CDR1 is MNHEY and CDR2 is SVGAGI. CDR3 DNA sequence: TGTGCCAGCAGTTACAAAGGTTACAATCAGCCCCAGCATTTT. As protein: CASSYKGYNQPQHF.

This clonotype showed up just once. The chain is built from TRBV7-6 and TRBJ2-3, with a tentative D call TRBD2 (6 bases). V lost 4 bases and J lost 1, with 21 bases in between. CDR3 length: 18 amino acids. Germline V lookup: CDR1 SGHVS, CDR2 FNYEAQ. DNA of the CDR3: TGTGCCAGCAGCTCCTTATCAGCGGGCGTTTGGGGCACAGATACGCAGTATTTT. Translating it yields CASSSLSAGVWGTDTQYF.

V gene TRBV11-3 combines with J gene TRBJ2-1; no clear D gene. The CDR3 covers 13 residues. The germline V and J ends were trimmed by 5 bases and 5 bases, with 10 bases remaining between them. Per germline, CDR1 SGHNT and CDR2 YENEEA. CDR3 nucleotide sequence: TGTGCCAGCAGCCTTAATGGGAACAATGAGCAGTTCTTC. Translating it yields CASSLNGNNEQFF.

The chain couples TRBV20-1 to TRBJ2-5; D is unresolved. Per germline, CDR1 DFQATT and CDR2 SNEGSKA (reference sequence). Trimming cost V 6 bases and J 3 bases, with 14 bases left between them. The CDR3 covers 13 residues. The CDR3, as DNA: TGCAGTGCCCCCATATACTCCAAAGAGACCCAGTACTTC. Encoded protein: CSAPIYSKETQYF.

The J gene is TRBJ2-7, the V gene TRBV7-2; D unclear. This CDR3 contains 13 residues. Trimming took 0 bases from V and 2 from J, leaving 5 bases between them. The germline V gene encodes CDR1 SGHTA and CDR2 FQGNSA. Here the CDR3 reads CASSLAHPYEQYF. CDR3 sequence (DNA): TGTGCCAGCAGCTTAGCACACCCCTACGAGCAGTACTTC. Using reference TRBV7-2 and TRBJ2-7 for the parts outside the CDR3, the full variable domain is GAGVSQSPSNKVTEKGKDVELRCDPISGHTALYWYRQSLGQGLEFLIYFQGNSAPDKSGLPSDRFSAERTGGSVSTLTIQRTQQEDSAVYLCASSLAHPYEQYFGPGTRLTVT.

There are a few counts of this clonotype. V usage is TRBV28 and J usage is TRBJ1-1, with TRBD1 matching over 8 bases. Per germline, CDR1 MDHEN and CDR2 SYDVKM. Germline trimming cut 6 bases from V and 3 bases from J; bases unmatched to any gene: 9. CDR3 length equals 15 residues. The CDR3 loop is CASRPIYRGDTEAFF. The CDR3, as DNA: TGTGCCAGCAGACCGATCTACAGGGGGGACACTGAAGCTTTCTTT.

J is TRBJ2-2 and V is TRBV20-1; no firm D call. CDR1 is DFQATT and CDR2 is SNEGSKA in the germline V gene (reference sequence). The CDR3 extends over 15 amino acids. The V gene lost 1 base and the J gene lost 1 base, with 10 bases spanning the gap. The CDR3 nucleotides read TGCAGTGCTAGAGTGAGGCCAGGGAACACCGGGGAGCTGTTTTTT. Its protein product is CSARVRPGNTGELFF.

The chain employs TRBV3-1 and TRBJ2-1; no firm D call. Between the trimmed V and J ends, which lost 5 bases and 10 bases, there was a span of 9 bases. The CDR3 consists of 11 residues. Germline assignment: CDR1 LGHDT and CDR2 YNNKEL (reference sequence). The CDR3 nucleotides are TGTGCCAGCAGCTACAACTCAGAGCAGTTCTTC. Translating gives CASSYNSEQFF.

This sequence joins TRBV20-1 and TRBJ1-3; 8 bases agree with TRBD1. The germline CDR1 and CDR2 sequences are DFQATT and SNEGSKA (reference sequence). This CDR3 region has 15 residues. V shed 5 bases and J 0 bases; nucleotides not matched to a gene: 6. CDR3 nucleotide sequence: TGCAGTGCTTTAGACAGGGGTCGCTCTGGAAACACCATATATTTT. This codes for CSALDRGRSGNTIYF.

The chain couples TRBV29-1 to TRBJ2-3; D may be TRBD1 (5 bases). Germline V gives CDR1 SQVTM, CDR2 ANQGSEA. Trimming removed 6 bases from V and 0 bases from J, with 13 bases in between. CDR3 length: 14 amino acids. The CDR3 here is CSVARQTSTDTQYF. The DNA for the CDR3 is TGCAGCGTCGCTAGACAGACAAGCACAGATACGCAGTATTTT.